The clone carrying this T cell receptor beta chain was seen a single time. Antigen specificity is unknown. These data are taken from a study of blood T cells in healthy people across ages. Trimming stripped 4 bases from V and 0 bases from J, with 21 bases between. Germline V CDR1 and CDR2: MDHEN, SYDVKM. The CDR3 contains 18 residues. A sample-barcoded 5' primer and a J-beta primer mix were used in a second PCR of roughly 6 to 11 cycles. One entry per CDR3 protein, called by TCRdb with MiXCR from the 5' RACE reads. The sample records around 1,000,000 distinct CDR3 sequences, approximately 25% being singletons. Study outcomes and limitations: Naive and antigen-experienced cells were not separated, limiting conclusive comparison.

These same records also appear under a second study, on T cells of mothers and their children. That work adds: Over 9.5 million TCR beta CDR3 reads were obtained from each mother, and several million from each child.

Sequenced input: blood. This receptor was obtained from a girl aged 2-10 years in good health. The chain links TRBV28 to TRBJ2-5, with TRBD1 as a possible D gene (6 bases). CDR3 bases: TGTGCCAGCAGTTACCCCGCCCGGACAGATTCGTACCAAGAGACCCAGTACTTC. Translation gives CASSYPARTDSYQETQYF. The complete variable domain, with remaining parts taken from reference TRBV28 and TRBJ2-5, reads DVKVTQSSRYLVKRTGEKVFLECVQDMDHENMFWYRQDPGLGLRLIYFSYDVKMKEKGDIPEGYSVSREKKERFSLILESASTNQTSMYLCASSYPARTDSYQETQYFGPGTRLLVL.